The 21 T cell receptor beta chains presented below share a single source sample, sequenced in a study of shared clonotypes between healthy human individuals. Clones were read by immunoSEQ multiplex PCR, and TCRdb kept only the in-frame ones, dropping some. This table has roughly 1,000,000 clones, about 84% appearing once. The sample comprised memory CD4+ T cells from PBMCs. Subset in this sample: CD45RA-negative fraction. The receptors come from a young man in good health. Some clones in this sample may be carry-over from other donors' samples.

This clone showed up just a few times. This chain uses TRBV10-3 with TRBJ2-7; D is uncertain. Trimming removed 1 base from V and 2 bases from J, with 12 bases in between. This CDR3 spans 15 amino acids. CDR1 is ENHRY, CDR2 SYGVKD, per germline. CDR3 DNA: TGTGCCATCAGTGAGTTAAACAGTAATGCCTACGAGCAGTACTTC. Encoded protein: CAISELNSNAYEQYF.

The chain links TRBV5-4 to TRBJ1-2; no reliable D call. V shed 0 bases and J shed 7 bases, with 7 bases lying between them. CDR1 and CDR2 from the germline V gene are SGHNT and YYREEE (reference sequence). The CDR3 is 12 residues long. The CDR3 nucleotides read TGTGCCAGCAGCTTGGCCTACTTTGGCTACACCTTC. Translating it yields CASSLAYFGYTF.

This chain connects TRBV2 to TRBJ2-2; no firm D call. Germline loops: CDR1 SNHLY, CDR2 FYNNEI. The length of the CDR3 is 12 residues. V lost 6 bases and J lost 5, with 7 bases in between. CDR3 sequence (DNA): TGTGCCAGCAGCTATACAACCGGGGAGCTGTTTTTT. This gives the protein CASSYTTGELFF. Variable domain in full (rest from reference TRBV2 and TRBJ2-2): EPEVTQTPSHQVTQMGQEVILRCVPISNHLYFYWYRQILGQKVEFLVSFYNNEISEKSEIFDDQFSVERPDGSNFTLKIRSTKLEDSAMYFCASSYTTGELFFGEGSRLTVL.

CDR3 in amino acids: CASRQHSQETQYF. The CDR3 DNA reads TGTGCCAGCAGACAGCATTCCCAAGAGACCCAGTACTTC. This chain connects TRBV6-5 to TRBJ2-5; D gene uncertain. The CDR3 covers 13 residues. Germline CDR1 and CDR2: MNHEY and SVGAGI. Trimming took 6 bases from V and 1 from J, leaving 9 bases between them.

V and J are TRBV5-1 and TRBJ2-2; 8 bases are a match to TRBD1. Trimming took 5 bases from V and 0 from J; bases not matched to a gene: 0. Germline CDR1 SGHRS, CDR2 YFSETQ. The CDR3 covers 14 residues. In DNA, the CDR3 is TGCGCCAGCAGGGGACAGGCGAACACCGGGGAGCTGTTTTTT. It codes for CASRGQANTGELFF.

The chain couples TRBV30 to TRBJ2-1; 11 nucleotides align to TRBD2. Trimming took 1 base from V and 10 from J; bases not matched to a gene: 6. The CDR3 consists of 14 residues. The germline V gene encodes CDR1 GTSNPN and CDR2 SVGIG (reference sequence). In nucleotides, the CDR3 is TGTGCCTGGAGTGCCGGACTAGCGGGCGTAGAGCAGTTCTTC. Its translation: CAWSAGLAGVEQFF.

The V call is TRBV5-5, the J call TRBJ2-3; D is uncertain. This CDR3 has 16 residues. Trimming took 4 bases from V and 3 from J, leaving 18 bases between them. Germline V gene data show CDR1 as SGHKS and CDR2 as YYEKEE (reference sequence). CDR3 sequence: CASSLTPLVGTDTQYF. The CDR3 DNA is TGTGCCAGCAGCCTAACCCCGTTGGTAGGGACAGATACGCAGTATTTT.

The genes are TRBV21-1 and TRBJ2-7; the table's D gene call, TRBD1, was not cross checked with the DNA. TRBV21-1 is designated a pseudogene. This CDR3 has 13 residues. CDR3 sequence: CASSSRDRDEQYF. The CDR3 DNA reads as TGTGCCAGCAGCAGCCGGGACAGGGACGAGCAGTACTTC.

In this sample, this clone turned up a few times. The chain recombines TRBV7-8 with TRBJ1-1; no firm D call. The CDR3 is made up of 15 amino acids. Trimming left V 4 bases short and J 0 bases short, with 12 bases between. Germline lookup yields CDR1 SGHVS and CDR2 FQNEAQ. CDR3: CASSWGPTMNTEAFF. Here the CDR3 DNA reads TGTGCCAGCAGCTGGGGTCCCACTATGAACACTGAAGCTTTCTTT.

The rearrangement uses TRBV5-1 and TRBJ2-1, with D unresolved. There are 14 residues in the CDR3. Trimming pared 3 bases from V and 4 bases from J, leaving 11 bases between. Germline values: CDR1 SGHRS, CDR2 YFSETQ. The CDR3 DNA reads as TGCGCCAGCAGCTCGCAGAACTTTTACAATGAGCAGTTCTTC. This sequence encodes CASSSQNFYNEQFF.

The chain uses TRBV19 and TRBJ1-3; D call uncertain. V lost 2 bases to trimming and J lost 0 bases, with 11 bases between them. Germline CDR1 LNHDA, CDR2 SQIVND (reference sequence). The CDR3 has 16 residues. CDR3 sequence: CASSIMDRRSGNTIYF. CDR3 DNA sequence: TGTGCCAGTAGTATAATGGACCGACGCTCTGGAAACACCATATATTTT.

The chain links TRBV5-1 to TRBJ2-7; 8 bases align to TRBD1. The V segment lost 0 bases and the J segment 5 bases; nucleotides outside the gene matches: 10. Germline lookup yields CDR1 SGHRS and CDR2 YFSETQ. This CDR3 is built from 16 residues. Here the CDR3 DNA reads TGCGCCAGCAGCTTGGAGGGAGACAGGGGAGGCCACGAGCAGTACTTC. Amino acids: CASSLEGDRGGHEQYF.

This chain connects TRBV6-5 to TRBJ2-1, with 12 bases matching TRBD2. V trimming: 6 bases; J trimming: 4 bases; junction bases outside the gene matches: 4. Germline CDR1 and CDR2: MNHEY and SVGAGI. This CDR3 has 15 amino acids. CDR3 nucleotides: TGTGCCAGCAGGACTAGCGGGAGTTGGTACAATGAGCAGTTCTTC. Translating gives CASRTSGSWYNEQFF.

This chain joins TRBV15 and TRBJ2-7, with a tentative D call TRBD2 (6 bases). Per germline, CDR1 LNHNV and CDR2 YYDKDF (reference sequence). The CDR3 extends over 14 amino acids. V lost 11 bases to trimming and J lost 4 bases, with 21 bases between them. In DNA form, the CDR3 reads TGTGCCGAAGGACGGAGCGCAGGAGGGTACGAGCAGTACTTC. Translation gives CAEGRSAGGYEQYF.

J is TRBJ2-1 and V is TRBV19; 7 bases match TRBD2. The CDR3 length is 14 residues. Germline V gene data show CDR1 as LNHDA and CDR2 as SQIVND (reference sequence). V lost 2 bases, J lost 5 bases, and 3 bases stayed unmatched. CDR3 protein: CASSIKGGDNEQFF. The CDR3 bases are TGTGCCAGTAGTATAAAGGGAGGGGACAATGAGCAGTTCTTC.

This sequence joins TRBV7-9 and TRBJ2-7, with unresolved D. CDR1 is SEHNR and CDR2 is FQNEAQ in the germline V gene (reference sequence). This CDR3 is 14 amino acids long. With 4 bases removed from V and 4 bases from J, the gap between germline ends came to 14 bases. Here the CDR3 reads CASSSGETLYEQYF. CDR3 DNA: TGTGCCAGCAGCTCAGGAGAGACACTTTACGAGCAGTACTTC.

This clone was counted between two and nine times. This chain joins TRBV4-2 and TRBJ1-1, with D possibly being TRBD1 (5 bases). V dropped 6 bases and J dropped 2 bases, with 13 bases sitting between them. Germline V gene data show CDR1 as LGHNA and CDR2 as YNFKEQ. CDR3 length equals 14 residues. The chain's CDR3 is CASSDARGNTEAFF. DNA for the CDR3: TGTGCCAGCAGTGACGCGAGGGGCAACACTGAAGCTTTCTTT.

This chain links TRBV5-1 with TRBJ2-7, with 10 nucleotides matching TRBD2. This CDR3 region has 14 residues. Germline CDR1 reads SGHRS; CDR2 reads YFSETQ. With 4 bases clipped from V and 3 bases from J, the junction kept 4 bases outside the gene matches. CDR3 coding DNA: TGCGCCAGCAGCATAGCTAGCGGGAGCTACGAGCAGTACTTC. As protein: CASSIASGSYEQYF.

The chain is built from TRBV28 and TRBJ1-1; a possible D gene is TRBD1 (5 bases). The CDR3 length is 14 residues. Trimming cost V 1 base and J 4 bases, with 10 bases left between them. Germline-derived CDR1 and CDR2 are MDHEN and SYDVKM. CDR3 amino acids: CASSLLVGGTEAFF. The CDR3 bases are TGTGCCAGCAGTTTATTGGTGGGGGGCACTGAAGCTTTCTTT. The whole variable domain, remainder taken from reference TRBV28 and TRBJ1-1, is DVKVTQSSRYLVKRTGEKVFLECVQDMDHENMFWYRQDPGLGLRLIYFSYDVKMKEKGDIPEGYSVSREKKERFSLILESASTNQTSMYLCASSLLVGGTEAFFGQGTRLTVV.

Comments on this clone: Different DNA sequences within this sample yield the same CDR3. V is TRBV5-1 and J is TRBJ2-5; D is undetermined. Trimming took off 0 bases at V and 4 bases at J, with 7 bases between the two ends. From germline, CDR1 is SGHRS and CDR2 YFSETQ. This CDR3 has 13 residues. Here the CDR3 DNA reads TGCGCCAGCAGCTTGGGACCCCGAGAGACCCAGTACTTC. It codes for CASSLGPRETQYF.

V is TRBV7-2 and J is TRBJ2-3; 8 bases agree with TRBD2. The CDR3 consists of 17 residues. Germline V lookup: CDR1 SGHTA, CDR2 FQGNSA. With V trimmed by 1 base and J by 4 bases, 10 bases remained unmatched. This CDR3 is CASSLVPGLAGADTQYF. The CDR3 DNA reads as TGTGCCAGCAGCTTAGTCCCCGGGCTAGCGGGTGCAGATACGCAGTATTTT. Together with reference TRBV7-2 and TRBJ2-3, the CDR3 gives the full variable domain: GAGVSQSPSNKVTEKGKDVELRCDPISGHTALYWYRQSLGQGLEFLIYFQGNSAPDKSGLPSDRFSAERTGGSVSTLTIQRTQQEDSAVYLCASSLVPGLAGADTQYFGPGTRLTVL.